The 8 T cell receptor beta chains below come from one sample, sequenced in a study of blood T cells in healthy people across ages. A second about 7 to 11 cycle PCR used barcoded and J-beta primers. A single record per CDR3 protein comes from TCRdb applying MiXCR to the 5' RACE reads. Seen here are 1.8 million or so distinct CDR3 sequences, approximately 39% observed once, and the top ten hold roughly 23%. Input material: blood. Source of these receptors: a human donor in good health.

V and J are TRBV9 and TRBJ2-1; TRBD2 matches 9 bases. Losses at the gene ends were 0 bases for V and 9 bases for J; bases not matched to a gene: 4. The CDR3 covers 14 residues. Germline CDR1 is SGDLS and CDR2 is YYNGEE. CDR3 loop: CASSVGLAGTEQFF. The CDR3 DNA sequence: TGTGCCAGCAGCGTAGGGCTAGCGGGGACTGAGCAGTTCTTC. The complete variable domain, with remaining parts taken from reference TRBV9 and TRBJ2-1, reads DSGVTQTPKHLITATGQRVTLRCSPRSGDLSVYWYQQSLDQGLQFLIQYYNGEERAKGNILERFSAQQFPDLHSELNLSSLELGDSALYFCASSVGLAGTEQFFGPGTRLTVL.

The chain links TRBV14 to TRBJ1-4; D not certain. Germline CDR1 SGHDN, CDR2 FVKESK. Trimming took 3 bases from V and 5 from J, leaving 10 bases between them. The CDR3 loop spans 14 amino acids. The CDR3 sequence: CASSQTRNNEKLFF. The CDR3 DNA is TGTGCCAGCAGCCAGACACGGAACAATGAAAAACTGTTTTTT.

This clonotype was counted between two and nine times. The chain links TRBV6-5 to TRBJ2-7; possibly TRBD1 for D (6 bases). CDR3 size: 14 residues. The germline V gene encodes CDR1 MNHEY and CDR2 SVGAGI. V lost 4 bases to trimming and J lost 1 base, with 11 bases between them. CDR3 in DNA: TGTGCCAGCAGTTTCGACAGGAGATCCTACGAGCAGTACTTC. It is translated as CASSFDRRSYEQYF.

This clonotype turned up a few times. The chain uses TRBV21-1 and TRBJ2-4; the table assigns TRBD1, which was not confirmed against the DNA. TRBV21-1 is termed a pseudogene. The CDR3 has 20 amino acids. The CDR3 here is CASSTPQTGGAPGGKNIQYF. CDR3 DNA sequence: TGTGCCAGCAGCACTCCCCAGACAGGGGGCGCCCCGGGGGGCAAAAACATTCAGTACTTC.

The chain couples TRBV6-6 to TRBJ2-1, with TRBD1 as a possible D gene (6 bases). V was clipped by 2 bases and J by 4 bases, with 12 bases between them. This CDR3 has 15 residues. In germline, CDR1 is MNHNY, CDR2 SVGAGI (reference sequence). This CDR3 reads CASSYNRDIYNEQFF. The CDR3 bases are TGTGCCAGCAGTTACAACAGGGACATTTACAATGAGCAGTTCTTC.

This chain links TRBV5-1 with TRBJ1-1, with D unclear. This CDR3 has 17 residues. The ends were cut back, 0 bases at V and 0 bases at J, with 15 bases in the middle. CDR1 and CDR2 from the germline V gene are SGHRS and YFSETQ. The CDR3 loop is CASSLDSQSSMNTEAFF. The CDR3 nucleotides are TGCGCCAGCAGCTTGGATTCTCAGTCTTCTATGAACACTGAAGCTTTCTTT.

This clonotype was counted between two and nine times. This sequence joins TRBV7-3 and TRBJ2-3, with 10 nucleotides matching TRBD2. This CDR3 has 16 residues. Germline CDR1 and CDR2: SGHTA and FQGTGA. V dropped 2 bases and J dropped 3; count of bases not matched to a gene: 5. The CDR3 loop reads CASSLSSGGVTDTQYF. DNA for the CDR3: TGTGCCAGCAGCTTATCTAGCGGGGGAGTTACAGATACGCAGTATTTT.

This sequence joins TRBV5-1 and TRBJ2-2, with D perhaps assigned TRBD1 or TRBD2 (5 bases each). CDR1 and CDR2 (germline): SGHRS, YFSETQ. This CDR3 spans 14 amino acids. The V end lost 4 bases, the J end lost 4 bases, and 11 bases lay between the germline ends. The CDR3 region is CASSRDGGTGELFF. For the CDR3, the DNA is TGCGCCAGCAGCCGGGACGGCGGCACCGGGGAGCTGTTTTTT.